Sequencing of this T cell receptor beta chain was carried out in a study of healthy donors' naive CD4 and CD8 T cells. A linear amplification protocol produced the TCR libraries from about 450 ng of total RNA. TCRdb processed the reads anew with MiXCR; each CDR3 protein has one entry. The table includes about 180,000 distinct CDR3 sequences, around 80% detected once. There are a few counts of this clonotype. The germline CDR1 and CDR2 sequences are MNHEY and SMNVEV (reference sequence). The J segment lost 4 bases and the V segment lost 0 bases, leaving 3 bases of the junction unmatched. The CDR3 sequence is 15 residues long.

This TCR derives from a pool of human donors in good health; the sample pools cells from several healthy donors. The specimen sequenced was naive CD4+ and CD8+ T cells sorted from blood, pooled from several donors. The chain joins TRBV27 to TRBJ1-5; 7 nucleotides agree with TRBD1. This chain's CDR3 is CASSLSTGPNQPQHF. CDR3 sequence (DNA): TGTGCCAGCAGTTTATCGACAGGGCCTAATCAGCCCCAGCATTTT.